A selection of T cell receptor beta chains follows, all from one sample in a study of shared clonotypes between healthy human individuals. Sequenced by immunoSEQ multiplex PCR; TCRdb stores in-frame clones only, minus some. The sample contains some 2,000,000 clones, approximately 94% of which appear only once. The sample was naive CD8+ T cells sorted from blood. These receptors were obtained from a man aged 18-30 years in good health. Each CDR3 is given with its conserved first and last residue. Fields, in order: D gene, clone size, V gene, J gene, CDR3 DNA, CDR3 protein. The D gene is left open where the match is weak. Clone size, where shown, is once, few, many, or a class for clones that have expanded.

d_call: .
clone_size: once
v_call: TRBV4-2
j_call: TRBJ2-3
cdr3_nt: TGTGCCAGCAGCCAAGAGAGCCCCGCAGATACGCAGTATTTT
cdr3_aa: CASSQESPADTQYF

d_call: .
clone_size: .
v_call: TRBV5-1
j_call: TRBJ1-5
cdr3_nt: TGCGCCAGCATCGCCCCGCCGGGGACACAAGATTATAGCAATCAGCCCCAGCATTTT
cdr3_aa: CASIAPPGTQDYSNQPQHF

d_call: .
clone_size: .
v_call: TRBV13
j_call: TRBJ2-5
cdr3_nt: TGTGCCAGCAGCCTTACAGGGTGGGGAGAGACCCAGTACTTC
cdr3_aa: CASSLTGWGETQYF

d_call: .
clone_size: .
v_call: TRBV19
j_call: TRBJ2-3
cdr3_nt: TGTGCCAGTAGTATCGGGGGAATAAGCACAGATACGCAGTATTTT
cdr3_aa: CASSIGGISTDTQYF

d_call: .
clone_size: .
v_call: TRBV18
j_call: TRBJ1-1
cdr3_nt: TGTGCCAGCTCACCGGGGCTTGAAGCTTTCTTT
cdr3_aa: CASSPGLEAFF

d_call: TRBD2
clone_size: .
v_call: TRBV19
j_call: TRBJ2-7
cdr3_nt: TGTGCCAGTAGTATATCGGCGGGGGGTTACGAGCAGTACTTC
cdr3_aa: CASSISAGGYEQYF

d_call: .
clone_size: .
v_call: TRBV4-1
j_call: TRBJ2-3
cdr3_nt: TGCGCCAGCAGCCAAGGTTTAGGAGACTCAGATACGCAGTATTTT
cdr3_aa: CASSQGLGDSDTQYF

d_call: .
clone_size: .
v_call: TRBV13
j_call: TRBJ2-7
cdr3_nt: TGTGCCAGCAGGGGATTGGGACTCAGCTCCTACGAGCAGTACTTC
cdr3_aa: CASRGLGLSSYEQYF

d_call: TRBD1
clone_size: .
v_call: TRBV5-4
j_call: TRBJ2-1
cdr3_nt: TGTGCCAGCAGTCCAAGACAGGGGGCAAACAATGAGCAGTTCTTC
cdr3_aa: CASSPRQGANNEQFF

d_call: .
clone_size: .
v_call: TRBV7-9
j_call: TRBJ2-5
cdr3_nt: TGTGCCAGCAGCTTAGTGGGGTCAGAGACCCAGTACTTC
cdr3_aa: CASSLVGSETQYF

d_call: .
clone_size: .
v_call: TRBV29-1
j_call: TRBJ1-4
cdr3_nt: TGCAGCGTTGGGCAGGGTAATGAAAAACTGTTTTTT
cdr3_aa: CSVGQGNEKLFF

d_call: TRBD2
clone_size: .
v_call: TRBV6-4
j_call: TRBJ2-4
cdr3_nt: TGTGCCAGCAGTTCTCCCGGGACTAGCGGGGGGGCATCCAAAAACATTCAGTACTTC
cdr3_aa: CASSSPGTSGGASKNIQYF

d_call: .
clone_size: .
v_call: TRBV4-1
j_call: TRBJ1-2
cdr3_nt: TGCGCCAGCAGCCAAGGAGGAGCGAACTATGGCTACACCTTC
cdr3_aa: CASSQGGANYGYTF

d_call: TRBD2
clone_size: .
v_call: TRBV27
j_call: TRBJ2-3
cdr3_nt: TGTGCCAGCAGTCCGGGACTAGCGGGAATTGTAGATACGCAGTATTTT
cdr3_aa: CASSPGLAGIVDTQYF

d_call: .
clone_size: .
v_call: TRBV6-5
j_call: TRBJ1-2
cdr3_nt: TGTGCCATAGACGATGGCTACACCTTC
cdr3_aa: CAIDDGYTF

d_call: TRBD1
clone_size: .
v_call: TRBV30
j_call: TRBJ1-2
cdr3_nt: TGTGCCTGGGAGACCGGGACAGACTATGGCTACACCTTC
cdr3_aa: CAWETGTDYGYTF

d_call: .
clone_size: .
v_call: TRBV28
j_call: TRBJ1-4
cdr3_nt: TGTGCCAGCAGTCCAGCAACAGGGATTCGAGAAAAACTGTTTTTT
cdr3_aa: CASSPATGIREKLFF

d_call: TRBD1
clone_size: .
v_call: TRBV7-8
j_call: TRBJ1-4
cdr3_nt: TGTGCCAGCAGCTTAGAGTTGGAGACAGGGAAGGAAAAACTGTTTTTT
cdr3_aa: CASSLELETGKEKLFF

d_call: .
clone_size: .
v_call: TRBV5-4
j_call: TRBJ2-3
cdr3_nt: TGTGCCAGCAGCCCTACTGGGGTCCCTAGCACAGATACGCAGTATTTT
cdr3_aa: CASSPTGVPSTDTQYF

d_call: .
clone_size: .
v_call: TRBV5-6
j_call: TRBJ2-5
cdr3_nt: TGTGCCAGCAGCTTGACCCCTCTGGAGACCCAGTACTTC
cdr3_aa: CASSLTPLETQYF

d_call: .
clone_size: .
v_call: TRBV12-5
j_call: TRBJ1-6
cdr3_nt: TGTGCTAGTGGGGTCCTCGGGCCCTATAATTCACCCCTCCACTTT
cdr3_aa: CASGVLGPYNSPLHF

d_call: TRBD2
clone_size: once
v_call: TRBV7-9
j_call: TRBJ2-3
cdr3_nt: TGTGCCAGCACCGCTAGCGGGATCTTAGATACGCAGTATTTT
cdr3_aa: CASTASGILDTQYF

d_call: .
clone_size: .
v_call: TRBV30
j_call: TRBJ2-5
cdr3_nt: TGTGCCTGGAGCCCCCTGGGGATATGGGAGACCCAGTACTTC
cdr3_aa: CAWSPLGIWETQYF

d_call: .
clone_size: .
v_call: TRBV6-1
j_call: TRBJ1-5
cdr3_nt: TGTGCCACCGGGGATGGGTATGGACAGCCCCAGCATTTT
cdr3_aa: CATGDGYGQPQHF

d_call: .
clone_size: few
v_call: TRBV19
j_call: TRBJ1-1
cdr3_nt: TGTGCCAGTAGTATGGGCACTGAAGCTTTCTTT
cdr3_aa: CASSMGTEAFF

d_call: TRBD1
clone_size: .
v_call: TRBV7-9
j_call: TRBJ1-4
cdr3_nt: TGTGCCAGCAGCTTAGCACAGGGGACTGAAAAACTGTTTTTT
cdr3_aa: CASSLAQGTEKLFF

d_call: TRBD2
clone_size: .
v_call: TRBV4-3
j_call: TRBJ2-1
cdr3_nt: TGCGCCAGCAGCCAAGGGACTAGCGGAGTCGATGAGCAGTTCTTC
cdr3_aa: CASSQGTSGVDEQFF

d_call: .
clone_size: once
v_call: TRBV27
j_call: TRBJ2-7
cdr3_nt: TGTGCCAGCAGTTTTGGTCCCCGGTTCAACGAGCAGTACTTC
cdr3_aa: CASSFGPRFNEQYF

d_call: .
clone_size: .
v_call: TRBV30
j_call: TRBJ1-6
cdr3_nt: TGTGCCTGGATCAGGGAGGGGTCCTATAATTCACCCCTCCACTTT
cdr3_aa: CAWIREGSYNSPLHF

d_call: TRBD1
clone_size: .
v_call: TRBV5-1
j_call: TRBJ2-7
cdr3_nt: TGCGCCAGCAGCTTGGCCCCCCACAGGGACAGCTCCTACGAGCAGTACTTC
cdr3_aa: CASSLAPHRDSSYEQYF

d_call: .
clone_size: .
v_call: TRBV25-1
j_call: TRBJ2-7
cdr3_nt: TGTGCCAGCACCCTCGAGGAGGGTCCTACCTACGAGCAGTACTTC
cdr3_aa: CASTLEEGPTYEQYF

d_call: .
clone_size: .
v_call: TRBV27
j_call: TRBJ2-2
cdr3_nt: TGTGCCAGCAGTATGGACGATTTCGCCGGGGAGCTGTTTTTT
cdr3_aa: CASSMDDFAGELFF

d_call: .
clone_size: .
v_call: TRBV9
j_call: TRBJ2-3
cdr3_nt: TGTGCCAGCAGCGCCACCGGGACGGCAGCTTTCACAGATACGCAGTATTTT
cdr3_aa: CASSATGTAAFTDTQYF

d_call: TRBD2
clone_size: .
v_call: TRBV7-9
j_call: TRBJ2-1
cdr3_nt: TGTGCCAGCAGCGAACCGGGACTAGCGGGAGGGAACAATGAGCAGTTCTTC
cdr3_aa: CASSEPGLAGGNNEQFF

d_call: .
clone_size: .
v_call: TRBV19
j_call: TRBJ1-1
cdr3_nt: TGTGCCAGCCAGCACCGGGCGGTGGGAACTGAAGCTTTCTTT
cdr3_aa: CASQHRAVGTEAFF

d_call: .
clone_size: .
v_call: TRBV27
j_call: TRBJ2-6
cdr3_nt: TGTGCCAGCAGTTCCCAGTACTCTGGGGCCAACGTCCTGACTTTC
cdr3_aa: CASSSQYSGANVLTF

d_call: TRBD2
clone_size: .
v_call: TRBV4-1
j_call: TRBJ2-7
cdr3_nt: TGCGCCAGCAGCCAAGTAACGATAGCGGGAGCGTCCTACGAGCAGTACTTC
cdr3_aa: CASSQVTIAGASYEQYF

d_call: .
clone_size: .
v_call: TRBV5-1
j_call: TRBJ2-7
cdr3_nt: TGCGCCAGCAGCTTGGCCCTAGCCCGACCCTACGAGCAGTACTTC
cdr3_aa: CASSLALARPYEQYF

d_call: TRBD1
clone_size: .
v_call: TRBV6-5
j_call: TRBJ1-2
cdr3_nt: TGTGCCGCCGGGACAGGAACTACTAACTATGGCTACACCTTC
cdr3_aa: CAAGTGTTNYGYTF

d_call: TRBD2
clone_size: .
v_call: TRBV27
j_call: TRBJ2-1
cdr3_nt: TGTGCCAGCATTAGGTCAGGACTAGCGGGAACTAATGAGCAGTTCTTC
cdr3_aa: CASIRSGLAGTNEQFF

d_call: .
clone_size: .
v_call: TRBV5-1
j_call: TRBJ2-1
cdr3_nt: TGCGCCAGCACCCTCGGGGGCGTCAATGAGCAGTTCTTC
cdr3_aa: CASTLGGVNEQFF

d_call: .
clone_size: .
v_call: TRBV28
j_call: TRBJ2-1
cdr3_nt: TGTGCCAGCAGTTTTCGTGGGGTGGGAAACGGGTACAATGAGCAGTTCTTC
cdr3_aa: CASSFRGVGNGYNEQFF

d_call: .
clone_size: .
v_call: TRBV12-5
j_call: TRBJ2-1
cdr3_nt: TGTGCTAGTGGTTTGCCTCCGGACTCGCCCGATGAGCAGTTCTTC
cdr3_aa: CASGLPPDSPDEQFF

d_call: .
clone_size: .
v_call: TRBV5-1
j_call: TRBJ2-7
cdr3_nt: TGCGCCAGCAGTCCCACAGGGTACGAGCAGTACTTC
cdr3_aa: CASSPTGYEQYF

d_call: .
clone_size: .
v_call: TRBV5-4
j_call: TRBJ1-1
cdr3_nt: TGTGCCAGCAGCCCTGGGGGCATCGGGGACACGAACACTGAAGCTTTCTTT
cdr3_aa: CASSPGGIGDTNTEAFF

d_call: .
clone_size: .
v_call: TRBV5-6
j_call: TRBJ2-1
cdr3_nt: TGTGCCAGCAGCCCCAGGGCCCACAATGAGCAGTTCTTC
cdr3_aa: CASSPRAHNEQFF

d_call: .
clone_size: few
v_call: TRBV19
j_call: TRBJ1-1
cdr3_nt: TGTGCCAGTAGTATAGGACCCGGTGGCACTGAAGCTTTCTTT
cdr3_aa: CASSIGPGGTEAFF

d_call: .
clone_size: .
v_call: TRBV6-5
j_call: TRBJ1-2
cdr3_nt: TGTGCCAGCAGTTACTCGGCGAACTATGGCTACACCTTC
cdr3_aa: CASSYSANYGYTF

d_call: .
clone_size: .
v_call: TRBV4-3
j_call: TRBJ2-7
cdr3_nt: TGCGCCAGCAGCCAACAGATTTACTACGAGCAGTACTTC
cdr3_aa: CASSQQIYYEQYF

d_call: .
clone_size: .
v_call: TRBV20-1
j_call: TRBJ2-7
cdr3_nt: TGCAGTGCTGGGCAACTATCCGAGCAGTACTTC
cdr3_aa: CSAGQLSEQYF

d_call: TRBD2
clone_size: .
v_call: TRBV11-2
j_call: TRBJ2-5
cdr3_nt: TGTGCCAGCAGCTTAGTTGGTAGCGGGGGGGAGACCCAGTACTTC
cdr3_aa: CASSLVGSGGETQYF